The 5 T cell receptor beta chains below all came from one sample that was sequenced in a study of T cell changes during pregnancy in multiple sclerosis. The data were produced by immunoSEQ multiplex PCR, yet TCRdb's version contains in-frame clones alone and is incomplete. The sample has approximately 100,000 clones, more than 90% seen once. This specimen consisted of peripheral blood, obtained in the second trimester of pregnancy. These receptors came from a female donor with multiple sclerosis, enrolled in a pregnancy study.

The CDR3 protein is CASSQFQDRDGYTF. CDR3 DNA sequence: TGTGCCAGCAGCCAATTCCAGGACAGGGACGGCTACACCTTC. V is TRBV14 and J is TRBJ1-2, with 8 bases matching TRBD1. The germline gives CDR1 SGHDN, CDR2 FVKESK. V was clipped by 2 bases and J by 8 bases; unmatched bases: 7. The CDR3 is 14 residues long.

The genes are TRBV13 and TRBJ2-1; maybe TRBD1 (6 bases). Germline-derived CDR1 and CDR2 are PRHDT and FYEKMQ (reference sequence). The CDR3 totals 16 residues. Trimming took off 6 bases at V and 0 bases at J, with 15 bases between the two ends. CDR3 coding DNA: TGTGCCAGCAGAAAACAGGGCGCGGTCTCCTACAATGAGCAGTTCTTC. Its protein is CASRKQGAVSYNEQFF.

J is TRBJ2-2 and V is TRBV2; D remains ambiguous. The CDR3 covers 14 residues. The V end was cut by 7 bases, the J end by 1 base, with 10 bases between. From germline, CDR1 is SNHLY and CDR2 FYNNEI. CDR3 sequence (DNA): TGTGCCAGCACAGTCTACAGGAACACCGGGGAGCTGTTTTTT. Its protein is CASTVYRNTGELFF.

The chain employs TRBV18 and TRBJ1-1; no clear D. CDR1 is KGHSH, CDR2 LQKENI, per germline. The CDR3 contains 15 residues. V lost 1 base and J lost 6, with 15 bases in between. The CDR3 reads CASSPRGHFLSEAFF. DNA for the CDR3: TGTGCCAGCTCACCACGCGGCCACTTTCTCTCTGAAGCTTTCTTT.

The gene calls are TRBV28 and TRBJ1-1, with D hard to call. Trimming removed 5 bases from V and 5 bases from J, with 12 bases in between. Germline CDR1 reads MDHEN; CDR2 reads SYDVKM. The CDR3 length is 13 residues. CDR3 sequence reads: CASSTPMWTEAFF. The CDR3 region has the DNA TGTGCCAGCAGTACTCCGATGTGGACTGAAGCTTTCTTT.